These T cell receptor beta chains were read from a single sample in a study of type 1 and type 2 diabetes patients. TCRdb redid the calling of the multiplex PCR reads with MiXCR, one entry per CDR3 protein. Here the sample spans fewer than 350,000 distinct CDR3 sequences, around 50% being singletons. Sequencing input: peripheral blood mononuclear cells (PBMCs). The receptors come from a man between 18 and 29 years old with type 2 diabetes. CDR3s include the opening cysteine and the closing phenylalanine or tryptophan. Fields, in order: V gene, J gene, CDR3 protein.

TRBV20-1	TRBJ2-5	CSARDGTRIQETQYF
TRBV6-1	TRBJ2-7	CASSALIGQAYEQYF
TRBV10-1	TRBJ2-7	CAILSHYEQYF
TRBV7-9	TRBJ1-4	CASSEAGATNEKLFF
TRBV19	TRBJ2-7	CASSRAGDYEQYF
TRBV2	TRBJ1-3	CASRADRGNTIYF
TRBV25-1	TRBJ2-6	CASSIQGTGANVLTF
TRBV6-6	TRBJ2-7	CASSYGSGGTYEQYF
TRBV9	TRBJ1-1	CASSVGGDTEAFF
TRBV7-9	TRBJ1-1	CASSLLGQGAFF
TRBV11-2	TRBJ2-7	CASSQSGEQYF
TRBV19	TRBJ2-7	CASSIGSTPGSYEQYF
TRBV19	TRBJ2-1	CASMGGLAVGQFF
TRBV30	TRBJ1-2	CAWSVGTGDGYTF
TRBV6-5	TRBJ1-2	CASSYSSLYGYTF
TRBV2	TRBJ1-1	CATPTGTGSEAFF
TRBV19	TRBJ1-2	CAALGPNNYGYTF
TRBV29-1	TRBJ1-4	CSVELPNRGLGEKLFF
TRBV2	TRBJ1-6	CASSGSGRKSLHF
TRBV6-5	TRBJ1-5	CASTELGGVNQPQHF
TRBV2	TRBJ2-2	CASAVGGYSGELFF
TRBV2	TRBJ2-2	CASSSPETRNTGELFF
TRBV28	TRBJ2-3	CASRTGRNTQYF
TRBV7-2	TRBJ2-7	CASSLGGKPYEQYF
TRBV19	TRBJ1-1	CASSIGGQRYRVSTEAFF
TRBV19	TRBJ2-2	CASKGATGELFF
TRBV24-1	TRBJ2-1	CATSDYNEQFF
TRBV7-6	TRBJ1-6	CASSLDGAVPSPLHF
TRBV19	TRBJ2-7	CASSIAGITYEQYF
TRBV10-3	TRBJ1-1	CAISVSENTEAFF
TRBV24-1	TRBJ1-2	CATSDRDANPGGYTF
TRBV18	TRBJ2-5	CASSSNAQVQETQYF
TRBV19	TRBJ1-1	CASSIVTGVRVTEAFF
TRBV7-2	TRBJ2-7	CASSRLDSYEQYF
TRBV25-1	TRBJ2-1	CASSGPGPLSGQFF
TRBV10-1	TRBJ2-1	CASRRLAENEQFF
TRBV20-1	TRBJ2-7	CSARRRGQSSYEQYF
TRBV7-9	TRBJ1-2	CASSLDGVAGYTF
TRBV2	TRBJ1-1	CASSRDRGSLSGMNAEAFF
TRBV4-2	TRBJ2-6	CASSQAVRKGTGANVLTF
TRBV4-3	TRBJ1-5	CASSQDPNQPQHF
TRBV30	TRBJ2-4	CAWSTGQEEYF
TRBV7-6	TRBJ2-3	CASSPGLATEISTDTQYF
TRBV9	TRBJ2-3	CASSARLAGGSDTQYF
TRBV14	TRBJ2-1	CASSQDALEVGF
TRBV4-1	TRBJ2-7	CASSLPGQGGNEQYF
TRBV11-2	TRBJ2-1	CASRRGTVYNEQFF
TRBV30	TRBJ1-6	CAWTPGAGDQPLHF
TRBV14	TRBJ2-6	CASSHGQTLANVLTF
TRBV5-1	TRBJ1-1	CASGYGTAYTEAFF
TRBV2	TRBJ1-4	CASILDRGANEKLFF
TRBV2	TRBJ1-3	CASSEEGAPGNTIYF
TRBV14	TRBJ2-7	CASSQAWEQYF
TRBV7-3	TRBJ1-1	CASSVRQGFTEAFF
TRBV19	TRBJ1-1	CASSDGALDTEAFF
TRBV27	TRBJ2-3	CASSFFGGADTQYF